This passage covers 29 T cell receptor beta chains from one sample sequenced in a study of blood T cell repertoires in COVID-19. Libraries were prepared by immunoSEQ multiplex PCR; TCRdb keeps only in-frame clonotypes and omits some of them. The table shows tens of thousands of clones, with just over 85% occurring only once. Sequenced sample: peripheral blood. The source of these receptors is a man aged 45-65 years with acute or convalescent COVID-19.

CDR3 sequence (DNA): TGTGCCAGCAGCCCCAGGGGGCTTGGGGCCAACGTCCTGACTTTC. Its translation: CASSPRGLGANVLTF. V gene TRBV11-3 combines with J gene TRBJ2-6; 8 bases are shared with TRBD1. The ends lost 5 bases at V and 3 bases at J; junction bases unmatched: 3. The CDR3 length is 15 residues. Looked up from germline, CDR1 is SGHNT and CDR2 is YENEEA.

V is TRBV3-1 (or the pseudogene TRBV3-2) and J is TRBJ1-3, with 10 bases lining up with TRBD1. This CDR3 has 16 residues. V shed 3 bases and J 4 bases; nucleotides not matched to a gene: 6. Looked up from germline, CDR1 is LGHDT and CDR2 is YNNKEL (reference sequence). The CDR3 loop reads CASSQGTGDIGNTIYF. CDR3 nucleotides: TGTGCCAGCAGCCAGGGGACAGGGGACATAGGAAACACCATATATTTT.

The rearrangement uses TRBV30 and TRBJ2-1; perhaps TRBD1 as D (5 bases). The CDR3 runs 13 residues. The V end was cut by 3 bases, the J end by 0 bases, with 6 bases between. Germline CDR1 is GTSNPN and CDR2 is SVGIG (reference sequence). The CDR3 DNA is TGTGCCTGGAGCCAGGGCTCCTACAATGAGCAGTTCTTC. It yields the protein CAWSQGSYNEQFF.

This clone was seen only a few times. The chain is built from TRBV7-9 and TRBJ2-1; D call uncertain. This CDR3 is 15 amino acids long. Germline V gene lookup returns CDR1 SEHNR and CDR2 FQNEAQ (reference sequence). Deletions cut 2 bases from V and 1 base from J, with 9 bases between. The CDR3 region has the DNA TGTGCCAGCAGCTTACTGGCACCTTCCTACAATGAGCAGTTCTTC. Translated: CASSLLAPSYNEQFF.

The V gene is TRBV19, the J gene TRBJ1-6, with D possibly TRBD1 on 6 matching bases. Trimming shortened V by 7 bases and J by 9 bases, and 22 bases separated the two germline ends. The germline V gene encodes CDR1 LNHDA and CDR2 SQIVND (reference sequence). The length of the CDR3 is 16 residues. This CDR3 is CASNIGNRVGASPLHF. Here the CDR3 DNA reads TGTGCCAGTAACATTGGGAACAGGGTCGGGGCTTCACCCCTCCACTTT.

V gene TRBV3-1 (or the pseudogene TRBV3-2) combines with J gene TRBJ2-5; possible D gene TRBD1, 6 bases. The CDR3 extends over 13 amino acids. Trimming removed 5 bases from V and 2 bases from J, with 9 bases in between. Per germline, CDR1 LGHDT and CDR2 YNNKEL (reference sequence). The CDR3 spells CASSSGQQETQYF. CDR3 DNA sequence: TGTGCCAGCAGCTCCGGACAGCAAGAGACCCAGTACTTC.

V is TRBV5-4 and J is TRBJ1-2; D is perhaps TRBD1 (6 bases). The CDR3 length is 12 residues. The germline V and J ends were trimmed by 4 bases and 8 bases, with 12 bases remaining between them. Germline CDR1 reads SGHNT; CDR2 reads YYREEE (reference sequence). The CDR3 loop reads CASSDRFLGYTF. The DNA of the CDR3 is TGTGCCAGCAGCGACAGGTTCTTGGGCTACACCTTC. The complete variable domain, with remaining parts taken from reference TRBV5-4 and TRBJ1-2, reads ETGVTQSPTHLIKTRGQQVTLRCSSQSGHNTVSWYQQALGQGPQFIFQYYREEENGRGNFPPRFSGLQFPNYSSELNVNALELDDSALYLCASSDRFLGYTFGSGTRLTVV.

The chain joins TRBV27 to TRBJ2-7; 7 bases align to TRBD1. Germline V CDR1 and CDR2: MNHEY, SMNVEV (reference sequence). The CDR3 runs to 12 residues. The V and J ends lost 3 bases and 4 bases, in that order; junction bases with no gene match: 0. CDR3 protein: CASSLTGYEQYF. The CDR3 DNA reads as TGTGCCAGCAGTTTGACAGGGTACGAGCAGTACTTC.

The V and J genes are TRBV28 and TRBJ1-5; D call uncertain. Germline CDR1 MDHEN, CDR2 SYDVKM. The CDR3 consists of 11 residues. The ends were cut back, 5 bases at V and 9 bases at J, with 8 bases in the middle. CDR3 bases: TGTGCCAGCAGTCTGGCTGGGCCCCAGCATTTT. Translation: CASSLAGPQHF.

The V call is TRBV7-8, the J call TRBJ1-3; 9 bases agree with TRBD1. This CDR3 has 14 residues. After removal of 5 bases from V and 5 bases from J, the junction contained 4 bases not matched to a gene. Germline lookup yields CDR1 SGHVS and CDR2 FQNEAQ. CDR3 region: CASSRDRDRNTIYF. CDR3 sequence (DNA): TGTGCCAGCAGCCGGGACAGGGATAGAAACACCATATATTTT.

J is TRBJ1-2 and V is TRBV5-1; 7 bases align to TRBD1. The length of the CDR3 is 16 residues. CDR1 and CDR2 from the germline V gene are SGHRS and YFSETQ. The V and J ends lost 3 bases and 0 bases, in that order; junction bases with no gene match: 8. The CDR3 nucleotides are TGCGCCAGCAGCTCGAAGGGGGCAGGGACTAACTATGGCTACACCTTC. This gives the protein CASSSKGAGTNYGYTF.

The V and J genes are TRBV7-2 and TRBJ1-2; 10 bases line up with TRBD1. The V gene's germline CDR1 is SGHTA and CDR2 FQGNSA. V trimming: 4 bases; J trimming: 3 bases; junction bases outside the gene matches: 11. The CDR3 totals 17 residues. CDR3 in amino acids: CASSSPRQGALDYGYTF. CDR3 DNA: TGTGCCAGCAGCTCACCCCGACAGGGGGCGTTGGACTATGGCTACACCTTC.

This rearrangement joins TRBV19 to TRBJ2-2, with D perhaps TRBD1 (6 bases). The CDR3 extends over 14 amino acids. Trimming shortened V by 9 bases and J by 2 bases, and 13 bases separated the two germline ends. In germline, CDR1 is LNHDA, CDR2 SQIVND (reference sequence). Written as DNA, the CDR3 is TGTGCCAGCATCGGGACACGAAACACCGGGGAGCTGTTTTTT. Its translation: CASIGTRNTGELFF.

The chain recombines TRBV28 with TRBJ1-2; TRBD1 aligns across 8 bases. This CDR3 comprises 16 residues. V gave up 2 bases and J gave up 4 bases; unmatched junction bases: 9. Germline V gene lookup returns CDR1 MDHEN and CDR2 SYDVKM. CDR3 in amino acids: CASSLPRGLWSYGYTF. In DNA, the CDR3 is TGTGCCAGCAGTTTACCCAGGGGGCTATGGAGCTATGGCTACACCTTC.

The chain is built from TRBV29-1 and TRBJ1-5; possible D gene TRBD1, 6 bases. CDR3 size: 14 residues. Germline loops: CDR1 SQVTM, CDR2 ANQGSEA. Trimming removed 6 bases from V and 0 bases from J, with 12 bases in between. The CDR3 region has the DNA TGCAGCGTCGGCACAGGGTATAGCAATCAGCCCCAGCATTTT. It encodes CSVGTGYSNQPQHF.

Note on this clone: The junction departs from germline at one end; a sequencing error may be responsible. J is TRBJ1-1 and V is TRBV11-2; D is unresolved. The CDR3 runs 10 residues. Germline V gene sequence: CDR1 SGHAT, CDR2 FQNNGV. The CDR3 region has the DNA TGTGCCAGCAGCTTTTGGGAGATGACCTTT. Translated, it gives CASSFWEMTF.

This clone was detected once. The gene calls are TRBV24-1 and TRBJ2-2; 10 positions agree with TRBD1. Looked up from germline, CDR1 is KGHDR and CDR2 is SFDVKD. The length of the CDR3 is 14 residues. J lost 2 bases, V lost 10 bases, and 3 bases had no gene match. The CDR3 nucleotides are TGTGCCACAAGGGACAGGGGAAACACCGGGGAGCTGTTTTTT. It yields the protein CATRDRGNTGELFF.

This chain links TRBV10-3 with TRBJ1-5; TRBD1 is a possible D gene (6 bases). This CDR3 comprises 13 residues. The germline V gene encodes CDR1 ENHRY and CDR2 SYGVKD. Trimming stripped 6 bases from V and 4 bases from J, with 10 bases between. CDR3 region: CAIREGGNQPQHF. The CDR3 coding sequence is TGTGCCATCAGGGAGGGGGGGAATCAGCCCCAGCATTTT.

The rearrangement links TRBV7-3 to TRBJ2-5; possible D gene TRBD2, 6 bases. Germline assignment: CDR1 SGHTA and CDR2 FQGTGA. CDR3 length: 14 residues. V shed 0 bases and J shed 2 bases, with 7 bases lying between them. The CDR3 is CASSLTGRQETQYF. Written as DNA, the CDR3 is TGTGCCAGCAGCTTAACGGGGAGGCAAGAGACCCAGTACTTC.

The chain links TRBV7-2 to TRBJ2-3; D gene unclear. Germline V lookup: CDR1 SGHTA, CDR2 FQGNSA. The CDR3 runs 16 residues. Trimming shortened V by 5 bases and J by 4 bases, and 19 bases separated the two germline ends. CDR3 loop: CASSPEVARYADTQYF. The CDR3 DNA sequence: TGTGCCAGCAGCCCCGAAGTGGCGCGGTACGCAGATACGCAGTATTTT.

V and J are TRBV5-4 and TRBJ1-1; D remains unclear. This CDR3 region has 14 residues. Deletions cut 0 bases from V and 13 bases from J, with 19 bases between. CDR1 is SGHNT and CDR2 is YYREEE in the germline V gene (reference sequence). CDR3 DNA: TGTGCCAGCAGCTTGGCTGGCACCCCAGGAACAGTTTTCTTT. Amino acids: CASSLAGTPGTVFF.

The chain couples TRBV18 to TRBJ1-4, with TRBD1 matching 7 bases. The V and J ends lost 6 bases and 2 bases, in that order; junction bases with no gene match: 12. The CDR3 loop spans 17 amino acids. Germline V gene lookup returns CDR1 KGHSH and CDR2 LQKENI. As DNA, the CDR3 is TGTGCCAGCTCCCCTCGAGGGCCGACAGGGACTAATGAAAAACTGTTTTTT. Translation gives CASSPRGPTGTNEKLFF.

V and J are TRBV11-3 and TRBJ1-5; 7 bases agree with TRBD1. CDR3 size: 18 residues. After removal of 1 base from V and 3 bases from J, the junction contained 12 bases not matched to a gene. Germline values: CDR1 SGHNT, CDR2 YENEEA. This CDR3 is CASSLVLEGAPFNQPQHF. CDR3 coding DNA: TGTGCCAGCAGCTTAGTCCTCGAGGGGGCTCCTTTCAATCAGCCCCAGCATTTT.

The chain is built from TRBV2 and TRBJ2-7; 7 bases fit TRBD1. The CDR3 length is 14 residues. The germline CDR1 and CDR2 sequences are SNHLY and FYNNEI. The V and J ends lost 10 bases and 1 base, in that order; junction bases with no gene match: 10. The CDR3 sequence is CATLGQPSSYEQYF. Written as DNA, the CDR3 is TGTGCCACCTTGGGACAGCCCAGTTCCTACGAGCAGTACTTC.

CDR3 sequence: CASSPPVSATNEKLFF. As DNA, the CDR3 is TGTGCCAGCTCACCACCTGTGAGTGCAACTAATGAAAAACTGTTTTTT. The chain has TRBV18 and TRBJ1-4; D is ambiguous. The germline V gene has CDR1 KGHSH and CDR2 LQKENI. Trimming removed 0 bases at V and 0 bases at J, with 8 bases between. CDR3 length: 16 amino acids.

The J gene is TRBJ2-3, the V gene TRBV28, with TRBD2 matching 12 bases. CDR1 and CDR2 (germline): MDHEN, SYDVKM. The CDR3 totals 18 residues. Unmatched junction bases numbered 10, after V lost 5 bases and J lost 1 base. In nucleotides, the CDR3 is TGTGCCAGCAGTGGACTAGCGGGGCTCCGAGGGGGCACAGATACGCAGTATTTT. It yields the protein CASSGLAGLRGGTDTQYF.

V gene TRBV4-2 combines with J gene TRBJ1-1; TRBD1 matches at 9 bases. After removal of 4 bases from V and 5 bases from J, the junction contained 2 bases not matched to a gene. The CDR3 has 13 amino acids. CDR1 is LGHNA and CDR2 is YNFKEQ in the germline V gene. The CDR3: CASSLGQGTEAFF. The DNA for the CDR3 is TGTGCCAGCAGCCTGGGACAGGGAACTGAAGCTTTCTTT.

The DNA for the CDR3 is TGTGCCAGCGTCTTAGAGGCCCCGTATGATGGCTACACCTTC. Protein: CASVLEAPYDGYTF. The chain uses TRBV2 and TRBJ1-2; D gene unclear. CDR3 length: 14 amino acids. Trimming took 8 bases from V and 6 from J, leaving 19 bases between them. In germline, CDR1 is SNHLY, CDR2 FYNNEI.

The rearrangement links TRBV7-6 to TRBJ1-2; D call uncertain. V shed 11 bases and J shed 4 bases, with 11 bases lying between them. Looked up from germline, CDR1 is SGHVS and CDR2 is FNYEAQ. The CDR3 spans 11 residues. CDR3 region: CALRAAYGYTF. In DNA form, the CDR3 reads TGTGCCTTGAGGGCAGCCTATGGCTACACCTTC.